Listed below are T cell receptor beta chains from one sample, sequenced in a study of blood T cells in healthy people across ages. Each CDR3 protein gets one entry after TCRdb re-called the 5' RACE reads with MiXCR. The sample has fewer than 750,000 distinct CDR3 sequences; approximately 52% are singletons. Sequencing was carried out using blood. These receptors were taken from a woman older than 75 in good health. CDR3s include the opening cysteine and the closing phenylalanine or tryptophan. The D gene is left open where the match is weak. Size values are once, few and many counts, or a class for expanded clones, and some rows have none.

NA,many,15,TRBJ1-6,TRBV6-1,TGTGCCAGCAGACCTCTGGAGGTGGCCTTGTTTCCCCTCCACTTT,CASRPLEVALFPLHF
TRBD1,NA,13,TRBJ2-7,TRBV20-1,TGCAGTGCTGCCGGGACAGGGGAATTCGAGCAGTACTTC,CSAAGTGEFEQYF
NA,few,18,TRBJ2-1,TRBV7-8,TGTGCCAGCAGCGCAAGGGGTGTGGGGGAAATGTTGTCCAATGAGCAGTTCTTC,CASSARGVGEMLSNEQFF
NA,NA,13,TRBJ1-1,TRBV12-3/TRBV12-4,TGTCCCATGTCCGGGTCCGGGCGTCGTGAAGCTTTCTTT,CPMSGSGRREAFF
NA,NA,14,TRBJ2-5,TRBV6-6,TGTGCCAGCAGTTACTCGGCCAGGCAAGAGACCCAGTACTTC,CASSYSARQETQYF
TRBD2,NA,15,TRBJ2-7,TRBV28,TGTGCCAGCAGTTTCAGAACTAGCGGGGGTCACGAGCAGTACTTC,CASSFRTSGGHEQYF
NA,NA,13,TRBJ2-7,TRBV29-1,TGCAGCGTTGATGCTGGGGCCGCGAGCGAGCAGTACTTC,CSVDAGAASEQYF
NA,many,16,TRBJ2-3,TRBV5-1,TGCGCCAGCAGCAATATCAGGGGTCCAAGCACAGATACGCAGTATTTT,CASSNIRGPSTDTQYF
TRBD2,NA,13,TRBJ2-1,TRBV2,TGTGCCAGCATCGGCGGGGGCTACAATGAGCAGTTCTTC,CASIGGGYNEQFF
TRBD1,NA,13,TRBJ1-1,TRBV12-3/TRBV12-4,TGTGCCAGCGGCCGGGACAGGAGGTCTGAAGCTTTCTTT,CASGRDRRSEAFF
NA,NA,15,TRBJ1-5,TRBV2,TGTGCCAGCAGTGGGGCAGGGTTAAGCAATCAGCCCCAGCATTTT,CASSGAGLSNQPQHF
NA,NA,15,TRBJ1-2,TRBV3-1,TGTGCCAGCAGCCAAGACGTCGGGGTATCCTATGGCTACACCTTC,CASSQDVGVSYGYTF
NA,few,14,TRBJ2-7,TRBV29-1,TGCAGCGTTATCTCCAGAGTTCCGATATACGAGCAGTACTTC,CSVISRVPIYEQYF
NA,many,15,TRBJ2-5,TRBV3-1,TGTGCCAGCAGCCCTATGGGCGGGTGGCAAGAGACCCAGTACTTC,CASSPMGGWQETQYF
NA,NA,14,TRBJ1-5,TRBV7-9,TGTGCCAGCAGCCTCGGGTCTCTAGATCAGCCCCAGCATTTT,CASSLGSLDQPQHF
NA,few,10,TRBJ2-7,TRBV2,TGTGCCAGCAGAGAACGCGAGCAGTACTTC,CASREREQYF
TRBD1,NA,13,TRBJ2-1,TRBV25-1,TGTGCCAGCAGTGATCTAGGGGGCGCTGAGCAGTTCTTC,CASSDLGGAEQFF
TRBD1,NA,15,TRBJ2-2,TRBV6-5,TGTGCCAGCAGCCGGGACAGGGGGCTTCCCGGGGAGCTGTTTTTT,CASSRDRGLPGELFF
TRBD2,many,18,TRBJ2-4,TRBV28,TGTGCCAGCAGTGGCCTAGCGGGGGGGCCTCTGGCCAAAAACATTCAGTACTTC,CASSGLAGGPLAKNIQYF
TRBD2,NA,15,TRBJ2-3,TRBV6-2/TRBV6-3,TGTGCCAGCAGTTTCAAAGCGGGAGAAGGAGATACGCAGTATTTT,CASSFKAGEGDTQYF
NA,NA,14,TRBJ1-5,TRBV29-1,TGCAGCGTTGATACGGGAAATAGCAATCAGCCCCAGCATTTT,CSVDTGNSNQPQHF
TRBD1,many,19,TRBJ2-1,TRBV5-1,TGCGCCAGCAGCTCGGCCGACAGGGTGTCCCCAGCCGCAGACAATGAGCAGTTCTTC,CASSSADRVSPAADNEQFF
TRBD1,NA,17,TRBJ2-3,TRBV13,TGTGCCAGCAGCTTAGCCCGGGACAGGGGGCGGATAGATACGCAGTATTTT,CASSLARDRGRIDTQYF
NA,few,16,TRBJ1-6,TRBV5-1,TGCGCCAGCAGCCGAACGGAGGACAGTGGGAATTCACCCCTCCACTTT,CASSRTEDSGNSPLHF
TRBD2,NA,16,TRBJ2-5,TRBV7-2,TGTGCCAGCAGCTTGGCGGGGACTAGCCCCCAAGAGACCCAGTACTTC,CASSLAGTSPQETQYF
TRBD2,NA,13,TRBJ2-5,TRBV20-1,TGCAGTGCTAGTACACTAGCGGGGGAGACCCAGTACTTC,CSASTLAGETQYF
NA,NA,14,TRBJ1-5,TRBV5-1,TGCGCCAGCAGCTGGGGCCCGAGCAATCAGCCCCAGCATTTT,CASSWGPSNQPQHF
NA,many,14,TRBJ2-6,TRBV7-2,TGTGCCAGCAGCCCTGACAGTGGGGCCAACGTCCTGACTTTC,CASSPDSGANVLTF
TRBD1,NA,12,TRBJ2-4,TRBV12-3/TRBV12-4,TGTGCCAGCAGCCAGACAGGGATCATTCAGTACTTC,CASSQTGIIQYF
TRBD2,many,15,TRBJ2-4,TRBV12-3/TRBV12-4,TGTGCCAGCAGTACCGGGCTAGCGGGCTTAAACATTCAGTACTTC,CASSTGLAGLNIQYF
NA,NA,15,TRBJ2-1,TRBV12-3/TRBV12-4,TGTGCCAGCAGTTTGGGTGGGGTTCGGTACAATGAGCAGTTCTTC,CASSLGGVRYNEQFF
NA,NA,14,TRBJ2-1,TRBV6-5,TGTGCCAGCAGTTACTCTAAGGAATACAATGAGCAGTTCTTC,CASSYSKEYNEQFF
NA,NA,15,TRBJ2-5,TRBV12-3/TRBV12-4,TGTGCCAGCGGAAAGGACCTAAGAATAGGAGAGACCCAGTACTTC,CASGKDLRIGETQYF
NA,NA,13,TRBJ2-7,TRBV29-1,TGCAGCGTGACGACGACAGGCTACTACGAGCAGTACTTC,CSVTTTGYYEQYF
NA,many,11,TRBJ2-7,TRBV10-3,TGTGCCATCAGTGGCACCTACGAGCAGTACTTC,CAISGTYEQYF
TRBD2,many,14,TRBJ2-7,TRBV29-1,TGCAGCGTTGAGACGACTAGCAGCGCGGGCGAGCAGTACTTC,CSVETTSSAGEQYF
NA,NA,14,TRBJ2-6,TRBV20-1,TGCAGTGCTAGGGACAATTCTGGGGCCAACGTCCTGACTTTC,CSARDNSGANVLTF
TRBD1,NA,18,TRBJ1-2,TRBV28,TGTGCCAGCAGTTTACCTACTCCGGGACAGGGGGCAAACTATGGCTACACCTTC,CASSLPTPGQGANYGYTF
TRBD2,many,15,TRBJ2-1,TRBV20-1,TGCAGTGCTAGAGGTCTAGCGGGAGGGTACAATGAGCAGTTCTTC,CSARGLAGGYNEQFF
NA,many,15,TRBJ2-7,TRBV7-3,TGTGCCAGCAGCTTAGATGGGTCCCCTTACTACGAGCAGTACTTC,CASSLDGSPYYEQYF
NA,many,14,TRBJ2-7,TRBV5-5,TGTGCCAGCAGCGTCAGCCACATCTCCTACGAGCAGTACTTC,CASSVSHISYEQYF
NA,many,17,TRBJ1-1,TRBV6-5,TGTGCCAGCAGTTACGGGGCAGGGCCTACAAAGAACACTGAAGCTTTCTTT,CASSYGAGPTKNTEAFF
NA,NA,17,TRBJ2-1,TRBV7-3,TGTGCCAGCAGCTCCCTGGGTAGCCTGGATACCTACAATGTGCAGTTCTTC,CASSSLGSLDTYNVQFF
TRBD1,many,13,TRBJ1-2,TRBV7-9,TGTGCCAGCAGTAGGACAGGGACCTATGGCTACACCTTC,CASSRTGTYGYTF
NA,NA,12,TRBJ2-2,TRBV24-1,TGTGCCACCAATGGAGACACCGGGGAGCTGTTTTTT,CATNGDTGELFF